One sample yielded the 10 T cell receptor beta chains listed below, sequenced in a study of beta chain features in type 1 diabetes. Of the isolated RNA, all was reverse transcribed, and so the sequenced material was expressed TCRB transcripts. Produced via immunoSEQ multiplex PCR; TCRdb's table is partial and in-frame only. The sample yields roughly 610,000 clones, around 15% seen once. Sequenced material: naive CD4+ T cells from blood. The receptor set was obtained from a man aged 18 to 29 in good health.

The chain has TRBV9 and TRBJ2-1; 7 bases are shared with TRBD2. CDR1 is SGDLS and CDR2 is YYNGEE in the germline V gene. With V trimmed by 0 bases and J by 5 bases, 8 bases remained unmatched. This CDR3 region has 16 residues. CDR3 sequence (DNA): TGTGCCAGCAGCGTAGACCCGCGGGAGTGGAACAATGAGCAGTTCTTC. As protein: CASSVDPREWNNEQFF.

The CDR3 DNA sequence: TGTGCCAGCAGCCCCGAAAGCGGGAGGCCTAGCACAGATACGCAGTATTTT. Residues: CASSPESGRPSTDTQYF. The rearrangement links TRBV7-2 to TRBJ2-3; 9 positions agree with TRBD2. The CDR3 spans 17 residues. Looked up from germline, CDR1 is SGHTA and CDR2 is FQGNSA. J lost 0 bases, V lost 5 bases, and 9 bases had no gene match. Based on the CDR3 plus reference TRBV7-2 and TRBJ2-3, the full variable domain is GAGVSQSPSNKVTEKGKDVELRCDPISGHTALYWYRQSLGQGLEFLIYFQGNSAPDKSGLPSDRFSAERTGGSVSTLTIQRTQQEDSAVYLCASSPESGRPSTDTQYFGPGTRLTVL.

This clone showed up just a few times. V usage is TRBV9 and J usage is TRBJ2-6, with TRBD2 matching over 7 bases. The V gene's germline CDR1 is SGDLS and CDR2 YYNGEE. Losses at the gene ends were 0 bases for V and 1 base for J; bases not matched to a gene: 4. This CDR3 is 17 amino acids long. This chain's CDR3 is CASSVGGRLSGANVLTF. As DNA, the CDR3 is TGTGCCAGCAGCGTAGGCGGGAGACTTTCTGGGGCCAACGTCCTGACTTTC.

The CDR3 protein is CASTSERPYEQYF. The CDR3 bases are TGTGCCAGTACATCCGAGAGACCTTACGAGCAGTACTTC. This chain links TRBV19 with TRBJ2-7; unclear D gene. CDR3 size: 13 residues. V lost 7 bases to trimming and J lost 4 bases, with 14 bases between them. Germline V gene sequence: CDR1 LNHDA, CDR2 SQIVND (reference sequence).

The chain uses TRBV11-1 and TRBJ1-3; 9 bases line up with TRBD1. The length of the CDR3 is 14 residues. V was clipped by 4 bases and J by 5 bases; unmatched bases: 3. CDR1 is SGHAT and CDR2 is FQDESV in the germline V gene (reference sequence). Here the CDR3 DNA reads TGTGCCAGCAGCTATGGACAGGGGAGAAACACCATATATTTT. As protein: CASSYGQGRNTIYF.

This sequence joins TRBV23-1 and TRBJ2-1; D may be TRBD1 (5 bases). TRBV23-1 is labeled an ORF, and its function is uncertain. The CDR3 is made up of 16 amino acids. The ends were cut back, 0 bases at V and 2 bases at J, with 11 bases in the middle. The CDR3 sequence is CASSQSSQGPYNEQFF. CDR3 nucleotide sequence: TGCGCCAGCAGTCAATCTAGTCAGGGTCCCTACAATGAGCAGTTCTTC.

This rearrangement joins TRBV2 to TRBJ1-1, with 7 bases identical to TRBD1. The CDR3 contains 14 residues. Unmatched junction bases numbered 6, after V lost 4 bases and J lost 4 bases. Germline-derived CDR1 and CDR2 are SNHLY and FYNNEI. The CDR3 region has the DNA TGTGCCAGCAGTGTTGGCAGGGGGGCCACTGAAGCTTTCTTT. Its translation: CASSVGRGATEAFF. Looking up the rest from reference TRBV2 and TRBJ1-1 gives the full variable domain: EPEVTQTPSHQVTQMGQEVILRCVPISNHLYFYWYRQILGQKVEFLVSFYNNEISEKSEIFDDQFSVERPDGSNFTLKIRSTKLEDSAMYFCASSVGRGATEAFFGQGTRLTVV.

The V and J genes are TRBV7-9 and TRBJ1-4, with 7 nucleotides matching TRBD1. The CDR3 covers 15 residues. V was pared by 1 base and J by 3 bases, with 2 bases of the junction left unmatched. CDR1 is SEHNR, CDR2 FQNEAQ, per germline (reference sequence). CDR3 DNA: TGTGCCAGCAGCTTAGGGGACAGATCTAATGAAAAACTGTTTTTT. Residues: CASSLGDRSNEKLFF. Using reference TRBV7-9 and TRBJ1-4 for the parts outside the CDR3, the full variable domain is DTGVSQNPRHKITKRGQNVTFRCDPISEHNRLYWYRQTLGQGPEFLTYFQNEAQLEKSRLLSDRFSAERPKGSFSTLEIQRTEQGDSAMYLCASSLGDRSNEKLFFGSGTQLSVL.

This clone appeared a few times. The gene calls are TRBV18 and TRBJ2-7; D gene unclear. The CDR3 consists of 13 residues. CDR1 is KGHSH, CDR2 LQKENI, per germline. V gave up 1 base and J gave up 3 bases, with 7 bases separating them. The CDR3 DNA reads TGTGCCAGCTCACCACGAGGCAACTACGAGCAGTACTTC. It translates to CASSPRGNYEQYF.

This clone was found a few times. The gene calls are TRBV6-1 and TRBJ2-7; TRBD2 is a possible D gene (5 bases). CDR1 MNHNS and CDR2 SASEGT come from the germline V gene. V gave up 4 bases and J gave up 2 bases, with 9 bases separating them. This CDR3 comprises 13 residues. CDR3 DNA sequence: TGTGCCAGCAGTGGGACTTCCACCTACGAGCAGTACTTC. Translation: CASSGTSTYEQYF.